The 3 T cell receptor beta chains below come from one sample, sequenced in a study of blood T cells in healthy people across ages. Using a J-beta primer mix together with a sample-barcoded 5' primer, a second PCR was run for roughly 6 to 12 cycles. TCRdb redid the calling of the 5' RACE reads with MiXCR, one entry per CDR3 protein. The table records 1.5 million to 2 million distinct CDR3 sequences, 25% to 30% of them present only once. The sequenced sample was blood. The receptors shown here come from a woman aged 25-40 years in good health.

There are a few counts of this clonotype. The chain couples TRBV27 to TRBJ1-2; D may be TRBD1 (6 bases). Germline CDR1 MNHEY, CDR2 SMNVEV (reference sequence). The ends were cut back, 0 bases at V and 4 bases at J, with 12 bases in the middle. There are 15 residues in the CDR3. The DNA of the CDR3 is TGTGCCAGCAGTTTATCCCACACAGGGAGCTATGGCTACACCTTC. Translated, it gives CASSLSHTGSYGYTF.

The chain couples TRBV6-2 or TRBV6-3 to TRBJ2-5, with D perhaps matching TRBD1 or TRBD2 (5 bases each). Trimming took 8 bases from V and 4 from J, leaving 17 bases between them. Germline CDR1 and CDR2: MNHEY and SVGEGT. CDR3 size: 14 residues. The CDR3 DNA sequence: TGTGCCAGCTTTAACACCGGGGCACGAGAGACCCAGTACTTC. Residues: CASFNTGARETQYF.

This clonotype was detected a few times. This chain uses TRBV12-3 or TRBV12-4 with TRBJ2-3; 12 nucleotides agree with TRBD2. The CDR3 has 16 amino acids. The trim removed 1 base at V and 5 bases at J, leaving 4 bases unmatched. CDR3 residues: CASSLGSGLAGDTQYF. The CDR3 DNA sequence: TGTGCCAGCAGTTTAGGGTCGGGACTAGCGGGAGATACGCAGTATTTT.